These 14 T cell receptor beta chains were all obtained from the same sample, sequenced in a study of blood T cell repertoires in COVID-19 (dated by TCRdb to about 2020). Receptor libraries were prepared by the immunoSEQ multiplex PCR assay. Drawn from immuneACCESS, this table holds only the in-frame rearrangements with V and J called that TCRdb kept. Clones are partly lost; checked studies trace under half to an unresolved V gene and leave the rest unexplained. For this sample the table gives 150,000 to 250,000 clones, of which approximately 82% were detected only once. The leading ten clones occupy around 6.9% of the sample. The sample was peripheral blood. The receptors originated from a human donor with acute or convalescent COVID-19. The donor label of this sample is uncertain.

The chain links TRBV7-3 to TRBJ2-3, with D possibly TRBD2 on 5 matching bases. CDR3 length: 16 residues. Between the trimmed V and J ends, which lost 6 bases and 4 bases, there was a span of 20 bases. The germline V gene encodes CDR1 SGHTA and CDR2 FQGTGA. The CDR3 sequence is CASSSTGIENSDTQYF. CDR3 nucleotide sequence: TGTGCCAGCAGTTCTACCGGGATCGAGAATTCAGATACGCAGTATTTT.

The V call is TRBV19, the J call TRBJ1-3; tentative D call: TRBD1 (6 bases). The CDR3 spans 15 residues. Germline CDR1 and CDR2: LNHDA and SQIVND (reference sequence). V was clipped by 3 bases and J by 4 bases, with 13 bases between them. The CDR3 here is CASSITGRRGNTIYF. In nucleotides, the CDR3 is TGTGCCAGTAGTATTACAGGGAGACGCGGAAACACCATATATTTT.

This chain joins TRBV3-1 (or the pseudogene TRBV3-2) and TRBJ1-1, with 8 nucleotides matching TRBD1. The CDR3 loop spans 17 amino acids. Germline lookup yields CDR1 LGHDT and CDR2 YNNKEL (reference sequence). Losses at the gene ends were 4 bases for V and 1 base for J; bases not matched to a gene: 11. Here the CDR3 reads CASSRAVTGASNTEAFF. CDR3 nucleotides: TGTGCCAGCAGCCGGGCGGTGACAGGGGCTTCGAACACTGAAGCTTTCTTT.

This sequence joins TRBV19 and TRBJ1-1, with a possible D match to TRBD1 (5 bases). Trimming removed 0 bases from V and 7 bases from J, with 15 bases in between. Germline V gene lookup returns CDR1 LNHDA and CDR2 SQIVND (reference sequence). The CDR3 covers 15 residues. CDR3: CASSIDQGRGNEAFF. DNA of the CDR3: TGTGCCAGTAGTATAGATCAAGGAAGGGGTAATGAAGCTTTCTTT.

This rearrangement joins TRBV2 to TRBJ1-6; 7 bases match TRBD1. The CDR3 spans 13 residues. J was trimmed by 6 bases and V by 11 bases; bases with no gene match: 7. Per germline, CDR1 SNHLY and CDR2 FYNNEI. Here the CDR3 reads CAGRDRTNSPLHF. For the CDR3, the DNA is TGTGCCGGCCGGGACAGAACTAATTCACCCCTCCACTTT.

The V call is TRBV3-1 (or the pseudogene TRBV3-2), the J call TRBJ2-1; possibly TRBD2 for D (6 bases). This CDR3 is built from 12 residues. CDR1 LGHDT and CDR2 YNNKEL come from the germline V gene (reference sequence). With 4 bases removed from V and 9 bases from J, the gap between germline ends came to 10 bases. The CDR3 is CASSLLAGEQFF. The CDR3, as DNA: TGTGCCAGCAGCCTACTAGCAGGTGAGCAGTTCTTC.

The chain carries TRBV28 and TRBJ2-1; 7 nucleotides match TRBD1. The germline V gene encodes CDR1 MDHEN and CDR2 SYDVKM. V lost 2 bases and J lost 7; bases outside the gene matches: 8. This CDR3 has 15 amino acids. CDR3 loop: CASSLTETGRNEQFF. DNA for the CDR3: TGTGCCAGCAGTTTAACCGAGACAGGGAGAAATGAGCAGTTCTTC.

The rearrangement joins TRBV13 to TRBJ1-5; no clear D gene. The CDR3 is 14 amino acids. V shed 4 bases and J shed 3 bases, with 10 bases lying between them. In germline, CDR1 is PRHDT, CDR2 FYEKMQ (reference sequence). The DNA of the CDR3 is TGTGCCAGCAGCTCCGGGAAGAACAATCAGCCCCAGCATTTT. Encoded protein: CASSSGKNNQPQHF. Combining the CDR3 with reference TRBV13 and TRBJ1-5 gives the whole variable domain AAGVIQSPRHLIKEKRETATLKCYPIPRHDTVYWYQQGPGQDPQFLISFYEKMQSDKGSIPDRFSAQQFSDYHSELNMSSLELGDSALYFCASSSGKNNQPQHFGDGTRLSIL.

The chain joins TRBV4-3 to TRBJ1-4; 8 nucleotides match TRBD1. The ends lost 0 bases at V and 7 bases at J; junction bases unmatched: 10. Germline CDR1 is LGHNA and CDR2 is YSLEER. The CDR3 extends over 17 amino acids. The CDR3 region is CASSQDRRTGPGEKLFF. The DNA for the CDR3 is TGCGCCAGCAGCCAAGATCGGAGGACAGGGCCGGGTGAAAAACTGTTTTTT.

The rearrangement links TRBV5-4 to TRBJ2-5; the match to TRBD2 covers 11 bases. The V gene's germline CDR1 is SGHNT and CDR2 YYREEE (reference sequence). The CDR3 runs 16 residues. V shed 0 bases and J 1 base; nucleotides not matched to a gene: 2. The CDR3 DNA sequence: TGTGCCAGCAGCTTGGAGACTAGCGGGACCCAAGAGACCCAGTACTTC. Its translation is CASSLETSGTQETQYF.

DNA for the CDR3: TGTGCCAGTAGTATAACCCTAGCGGGATATACTTTGAGGCTGGAAATGAATGAGCAGTTCTTC. Translation: CASSITLAGYTLRLEMNEQFF. The chain links TRBV19 to TRBJ2-1; 9 bases map to TRBD2. The ends lost 2 bases at V and 7 bases at J; junction bases unmatched: 24. Germline lookup yields CDR1 LNHDA and CDR2 SQIVND (reference sequence). The CDR3 runs to 21 residues.

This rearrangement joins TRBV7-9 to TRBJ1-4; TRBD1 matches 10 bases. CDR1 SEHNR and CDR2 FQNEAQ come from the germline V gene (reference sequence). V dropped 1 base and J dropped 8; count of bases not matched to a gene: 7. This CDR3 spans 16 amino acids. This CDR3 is CASSLGDRGLLEKLFF. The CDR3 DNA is TGTGCCAGCAGCTTAGGGGACAGGGGTTTGTTGGAAAAACTGTTTTTT.

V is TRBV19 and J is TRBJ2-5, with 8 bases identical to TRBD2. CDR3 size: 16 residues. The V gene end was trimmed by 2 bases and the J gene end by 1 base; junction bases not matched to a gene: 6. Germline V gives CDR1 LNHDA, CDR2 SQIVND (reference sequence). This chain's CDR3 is CASSIRIAGSQETQYF. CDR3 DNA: TGTGCCAGTAGTATAAGGATAGCGGGATCCCAAGAGACCCAGTACTTC.

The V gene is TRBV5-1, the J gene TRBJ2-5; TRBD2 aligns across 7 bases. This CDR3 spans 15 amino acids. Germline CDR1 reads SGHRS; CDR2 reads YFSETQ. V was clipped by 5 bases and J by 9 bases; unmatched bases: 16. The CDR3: CASSGASGSFTAQYF. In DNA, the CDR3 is TGCGCCAGCAGTGGGGCTAGCGGCTCCTTCACGGCCCAGTACTTC.